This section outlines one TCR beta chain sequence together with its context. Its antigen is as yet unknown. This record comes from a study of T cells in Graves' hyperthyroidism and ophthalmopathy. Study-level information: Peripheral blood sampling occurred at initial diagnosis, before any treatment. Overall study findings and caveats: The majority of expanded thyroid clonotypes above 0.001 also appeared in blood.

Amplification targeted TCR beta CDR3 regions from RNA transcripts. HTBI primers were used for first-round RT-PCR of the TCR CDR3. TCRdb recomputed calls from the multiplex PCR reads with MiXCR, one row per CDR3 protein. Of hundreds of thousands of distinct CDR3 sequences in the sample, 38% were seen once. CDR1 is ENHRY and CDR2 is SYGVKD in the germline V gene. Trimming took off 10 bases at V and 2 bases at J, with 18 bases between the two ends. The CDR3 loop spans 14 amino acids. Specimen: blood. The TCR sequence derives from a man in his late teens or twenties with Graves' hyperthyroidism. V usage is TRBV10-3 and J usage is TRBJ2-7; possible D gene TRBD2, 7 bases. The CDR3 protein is CASQGLAVTYEQYF. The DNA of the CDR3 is TGTGCCAGCCAGGGGCTAGCGGTAACCTACGAGCAGTACTTC.